The T cell receptor (beta chain) described here comes from a study of T cells expressing NK-cell markers. Concerning this clonotype itself: Its antigen remains unidentified.

This CDR3 spans 14 amino acids. Per the germline V gene, CDR1 is SQVTM and CDR2 is ANQGSEA. For each CDR3 protein, TCRdb gives one entry from its re-call of the 5' RACE reads, without DNA. The sample table sets out hundreds of thousands of distinct CDR3 sequences. The study, taken as a whole, reports: Top CD8+ clonotypes included the dominant CD3+CD56+NKG2C+ clonotypes in roughly 6 donors.

The sequence came from a woman aged 18 to 75 in good health. Sequenced material: blood T cells: a sorted CD56 or NKG2C T cell subset, CD4+ or CD8+ T cells, or bulk PBMC T cells (not recorded which). The chain couples TRBV29-1 to TRBJ2-1; the D gene TCRdb calls, TRBD2, cannot be checked with no DNA. The CDR3 sequence: CSSRSASGYNEQFF.